These T cell receptor beta chains were read from a single sample in a study of OX40 agonist ivuxolimab in advanced cancers. TCRdb keeps only in-frame clones here, not all; method: immunoSEQ multiplex PCR. The sample consists of more than 60,000 clones, more than 85% of them appearing once. The source material was CD4+ or CD8+ T cells sorted from blood, sampled in a trial of the OX40 agonist ivuxolimab. Receptors originate from an adult with an advanced solid tumor such as melanoma, head and neck, liver or kidney cancer. CDR3s include the opening cysteine and the closing phenylalanine or tryptophan. Each record gives: clone size, J gene, D gene, V gene, CDR3 DNA, CDR3 protein. The D gene is left open where the match is weak. Part of the rows lack a size; the others show once, few, many or a class for expanded clones.

>-|TRBJ1-2|-|TRBV5-4
TGTGCCGGACGTCGACAGGACAGTAACTATGGCTACACCTTC
CAGRRQDSNYGYTF
>-|TRBJ2-5|TRBD1|TRBV7-3
TGTGCCAGCAGCAGGGGACAGGAAGAGACCCAGTACTTC
CASSRGQEETQYF
>once|TRBJ1-1|-|TRBV5-1
TGCGCCAGCAGCTTGGATACGGGGTTGGGGACTGAAGCTTTCTTT
CASSLDTGLGTEAFF
>-|TRBJ2-1|-|TRBV9
TGTGCCAGCAGCGTAGCTACGGTCGGGACTACGGGACAGAATGAGCAGTTCTTC
CASSVATVGTTGQNEQFF
>-|TRBJ1-4|-|TRBV18
TGTGCCAGCTCACCCGGGGTGTCGTCAATACTGTTTTTT
CASSPGVSSILFF
>-|TRBJ1-1|TRBD1|TRBV5-1
TGCGCCAGCAGCGGGGGACAGCAAGCGAACACTGAAGCTTTCTTT
CASSGGQQANTEAFF
>few|TRBJ2-1|TRBD1|TRBV10-3
TGTGCCATCAGTGATGGGACAGGGGCCGGGGATGAGCAGTTCTTC
CAISDGTGAGDEQFF
>-|TRBJ2-1|-|TRBV5-4
TGTGCCAGCAGCGGCCGGGCGAGCGTCTCCTACAATGAGCAGTTCTTC
CASSGRASVSYNEQFF
>-|TRBJ2-5|-|TRBV7-9
TGTGCCAGCAGCTTAGTGGAACTAGACGGGCAAGAGACCCAGTACTTC
CASSLVELDGQETQYF
>-|TRBJ2-2|-|TRBV2
TGTGCCAGCAGTGGTGGAGGGGAGCTGTTTTTT
CASSGGGELFF
>-|TRBJ2-5|-|TRBV29-1
TGCAGCGTCGTAACCTATGAGACCCAGTACTTC
CSVVTYETQYF
>-|TRBJ2-7|-|TRBV27
TGTGCCAGCAGTTTATACCGATCAGGATTCTCCTACGAGCAGTACTTC
CASSLYRSGFSYEQYF
>-|TRBJ1-1|-|TRBV12-5
TGTGCTAGTGGACGACAGGAGAACACTGAAGCTTTCTTT
CASGRQENTEAFF
>-|TRBJ2-3|TRBD2|TRBV7-2
TGTGCCAGCAGCTTCTCCCCAACTAGCGGGGTTTATGATACGCAGTATTTT
CASSFSPTSGVYDTQYF